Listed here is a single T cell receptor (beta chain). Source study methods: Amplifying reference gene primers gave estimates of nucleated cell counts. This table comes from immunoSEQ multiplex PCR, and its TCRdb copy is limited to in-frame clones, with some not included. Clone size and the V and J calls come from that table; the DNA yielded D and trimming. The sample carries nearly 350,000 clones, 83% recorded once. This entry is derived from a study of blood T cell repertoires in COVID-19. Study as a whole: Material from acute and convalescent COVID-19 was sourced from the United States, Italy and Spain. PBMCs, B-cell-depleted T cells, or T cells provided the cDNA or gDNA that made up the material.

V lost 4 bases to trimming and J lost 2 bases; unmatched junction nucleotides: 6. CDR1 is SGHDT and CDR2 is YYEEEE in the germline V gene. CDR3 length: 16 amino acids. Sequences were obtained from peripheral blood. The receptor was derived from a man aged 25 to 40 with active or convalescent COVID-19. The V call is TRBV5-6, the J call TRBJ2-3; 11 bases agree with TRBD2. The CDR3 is CASSQLAGGYTDTQYF. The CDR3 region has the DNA TGTGCCAGCAGCCAGTTAGCGGGGGGGTACACAGATACGCAGTATTTT.